A selection of T cell receptor beta chains follows, all from one sample in a study of blood T cell repertoires in COVID-19. This table comes from immunoSEQ multiplex PCR, and its TCRdb copy is limited to in-frame clones, with some not included. Altogether approximately 100,000 clones are present, about 80% being singletons, with the ten largest covering about 10%. Specimen: peripheral blood. These receptors all come from a man between 65 and 80 years old with acute or convalescent COVID-19. Both conserved end residues are part of each CDR3. D genes are given only for firm matches. Size tells how often a clone was seen (once, few, many) or the class of an expanded clone, and some rows leave it out.

>-|TRBV3-1/TRBV3-2|TRBD2|TRBJ2-2
CASSQDWRRGGTGELFF
TGTGCCAGCAGCCAAGATTGGAGGCGGGGAGGGACCGGGGAGCTGTTTTTT
>-|TRBV2|TRBD1|TRBJ1-2
CASTVSRDRPHSYTF
TGTGCCAGCACCGTTAGCCGGGACAGGCCCCATTCCTACACCTTC
>-|TRBV7-2|TRBD2|TRBJ2-7
CASSLTGLILHEQYF
TGTGCCAGCAGCTTAACGGGACTAATACTGCACGAGCAGTACTTC
>-|TRBV18|TRBD1|TRBJ1-5
CASSRDRGAQPQHF
TGTGCCAGCTCACGAGACAGGGGCGCTCAGCCCCAGCATTTT
>-|TRBV9|TRBD2|TRBJ2-5
CASSPGLAGQETQYF
TGTGCCAGCAGCCCGGGACTAGCGGGGCAAGAGACCCAGTACTTC
>-|TRBV6-5|-|TRBJ2-7
CAGGAGGIYEQYF
TGTGCCGGGGGGGCAGGGGGCATCTATGAGCAGTACTTC
>-|TRBV27|TRBD2|TRBJ2-1
CASRLKAGTSGSDEQFF
TGTGCCAGCAGACTCAAGGCCGGGACTAGCGGGAGCGATGAGCAGTTCTTC
>-|TRBV3-1/TRBV3-2|TRBD1|TRBJ1-2
CASSQGTGKYMRGGYTF
TGTGCCAGCAGCCAAGGGACAGGGAAGTATATGAGGGGAGGCTACACCTTC
>few|TRBV7-9|TRBD1|TRBJ1-4
CASSLVGTGNEKLFF
TGTGCCAGCAGCTTAGTTGGGACAGGGAATGAAAAACTGTTTTTT
>-|TRBV19|TRBD2|TRBJ2-1
CASSIGRAGGPYNEQFF
TGTGCCAGTAGTATAGGGCGAGCGGGAGGGCCCTACAATGAGCAGTTCTTC
>-|TRBV5-1|TRBD1|TRBJ1-6
CASSLVPGQNSPLHF
TGCGCCAGCAGCTTGGTGCCGGGACAGAATTCACCCCTCCACTTT
>-|TRBV27|TRBD1|TRBJ1-1
CASSPYTGGNTEAFF
TGTGCCAGCAGTCCCTACACAGGGGGCAACACTGAAGCTTTCTTT
>-|TRBV5-1|TRBD1|TRBJ1-5
CASSSGQGQPQHF
TGCGCCAGCAGCAGTGGACAGGGTCAGCCCCAGCATTTT
>-|TRBV11-3|-|TRBJ2-3
CASSNEADTQYF
TGTGCCAGCAGCAACGAGGCAGATACGCAGTATTTT
>-|TRBV28|TRBD2|TRBJ2-7
CASSPGTSGTYEQYF
TGTGCCAGCAGCCCCGGGACTAGCGGGACCTACGAGCAGTACTTC
>once|TRBV5-5|TRBD2|TRBJ2-3
CASSLQAGGTDTQYF
TGTGCCAGCAGCTTGCAAGCGGGGGGCACAGATACGCAGTATTTT
>-|TRBV5-6|-|TRBJ2-7
CASSLLDLAAYEQYF
TGTGCCAGCAGCTTGTTGGATCTCGCGGCCTACGAGCAGTACTTC
>-|TRBV7-8|-|TRBJ1-2
CASSSNNYGYTF
TGTGCCAGCAGCTCTAATAACTATGGCTACACCTTC